In its sample, the clone carrying this T cell receptor (beta chain) was seen a few times. V was trimmed by 1 base and J by 5 bases, leaving 20 bases between them. The CDR3 length is 17 residues. Germline V CDR1 and CDR2: MDHEN, SYDVKM. Using immunoSEQ multiplex PCR, the repertoire was profiled, and TCRdb retains in-frame clones only, with some absent. There are 250,000 to 350,000 clones in the sample; approximately 90% occur only once, and around 0.84% lies in the top ten. The data were taken from a study of blood T cell repertoires in COVID-19. The sequencing sample was made of peripheral blood. The gene calls are TRBV28 and TRBJ1-1, with D perhaps matching TRBD1 (6 bases). This sequence originates from a man in his thirties or forties with acute or convalescent COVID-19. CDR3 in amino acids: CASSLYGSGGARTEAFF. In DNA form, the CDR3 reads TGTGCCAGCAGTTTATACGGGTCGGGGGGCGCACGGACTGAAGCTTTCTTT. Filled out from reference TRBV28 and TRBJ1-1, the complete variable domain reads DVKVTQSSRYLVKRTGEKVFLECVQDMDHENMFWYRQDPGLGLRLIYFSYDVKMKEKGDIPEGYSVSREKKERFSLILESASTNQTSMYLCASSLYGSGGARTEAFFGQGTRLTVV.